This T cell receptor beta chain originates from a study of control samples from healthy donors and cancer patients (TCRdb year 2020). As for this clone: This receptor's antigen is unknown. No clone much larger than this one lies a single base away; base qualities are absent.

CDR1 and CDR2, looked up from the germline V gene (reference sequence), are MNHEY and SMNVEV. The junction shows trimming of 6 bases on V and 2 bases on J, and the gene matches do not reach 4 bases of it. Counted from cysteine to phenylalanine, this CDR3 has 14 amino acids. The only DNA kept is the CDR3, 42 bases in frame from the first base. The protocol used for the library was the immunoSEQ multiplex PCR assay. TCRdb took over this immuneACCESS table, retaining in-frame rearrangements with V and J assigned. Such tables are incomplete; in checked studies, under half of the missing clones stem from an unresolved V gene, and the remainder is unexplained. A total of about 160,000 clones appear in this sample, roughly 95% of them only once. 0.85% to 1.3% of the sample is held by the ten biggest clonotypes.

The source is a woman between 25 and 40 years old in good health. Recombination linked TRBV27 to TRBJ1-5; TRBD1 aligns with 7 central bases. The sample comprised blood. The DNA sequence is given as TGTGCCAGCAGACCTACAGGGGGCAATCAGCCCCAGCATTTT. This is translated as CASRPTGGNQPQHF.